The present entry profiles one TCR beta chain with its context. Its target is unknown. Generation of TCR beta libraries employed quantitative 5'-RACE incorporating molecular barcodes. From the 5' RACE reads, TCRdb called clonotypes with MiXCR, one entry per CDR3 protein. The sample records more than 100,000 distinct CDR3 sequences, roughly a sixth being singletons. The data derive from a study of CD8 T cells in ankylosing spondylitis. Overall study findings and caveats: In ankylosing spondylitis blood, a motif of roughly eight highly homologous TCR beta variants appeared characteristic.

This CDR3 has 13 amino acids. V dropped 2 bases and J dropped 6 bases, with 11 bases sitting between them. CDR1 SQVTM and CDR2 ANQGSEA come from the germline V gene. The sequence was obtained from a male donor with ankylosing spondylitis. This chain connects TRBV29-1 to TRBJ2-1; D possibly corresponds to TRBD1 (5 bases). Material for sequencing was blood, either unsorted or a sorted T cell fraction (not recorded which). CDR3 loop: CSVEQGFINEQFF. The CDR3 coding sequence is TGCAGCGTTGAACAGGGCTTTATCAATGAGCAGTTCTTC.